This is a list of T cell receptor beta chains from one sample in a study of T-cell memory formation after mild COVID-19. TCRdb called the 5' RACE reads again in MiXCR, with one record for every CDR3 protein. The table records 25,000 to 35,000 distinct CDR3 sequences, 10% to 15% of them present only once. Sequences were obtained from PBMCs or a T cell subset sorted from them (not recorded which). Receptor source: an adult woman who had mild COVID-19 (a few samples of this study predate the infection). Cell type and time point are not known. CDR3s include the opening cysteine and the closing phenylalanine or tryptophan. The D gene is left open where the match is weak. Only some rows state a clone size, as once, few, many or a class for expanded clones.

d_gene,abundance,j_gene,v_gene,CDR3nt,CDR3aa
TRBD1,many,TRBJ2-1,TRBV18,TGTGCCAGCTCCCTCGGACAGGATTCTTATGAGCAGTTCTTC,CASSLGQDSYEQFF
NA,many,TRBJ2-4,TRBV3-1,TGTGCCAGCAGCCAAGAAGGTAGCGGACTCCCACTGGACTTC,CASSQEGSGLPLDF
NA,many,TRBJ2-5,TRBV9,TGTGCCAGCAGTGTCTCTTGGCTTGGGGAGACCCAGTACTTC,CASSVSWLGETQYF
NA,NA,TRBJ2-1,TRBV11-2,TGTGCCAGCAGCTTAGAATTCACGCCCTACAATGAGCAGTTCTTC,CASSLEFTPYNEQFF
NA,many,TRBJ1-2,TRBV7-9,TGTGCCAGCAGCTTCGACAGCTATGGCTACACCTTC,CASSFDSYGYTF
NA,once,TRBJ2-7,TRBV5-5,TGTGCCAGCAGCATGATTACGTCCGGGACCTACGAGCAGTACTTC,CASSMITSGTYEQYF
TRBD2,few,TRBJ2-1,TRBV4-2,TGTGCCAGCAGCCAAGAAAGGCTAGCGGGGGGTGGGGAGCAGTTCTTC,CASSQERLAGGGEQFF
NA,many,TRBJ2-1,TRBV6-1,TGTGCCAGCAGTGACCAGCCCCGGGACTGGAATTTCTTC,CASSDQPRDWNFF
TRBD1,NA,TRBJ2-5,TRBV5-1,TGCGCCAGCAGCTTATCGACAGGGGAAGAGACCCAGTACTTC,CASSLSTGEETQYF
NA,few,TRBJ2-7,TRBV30,TGTGCCTGGAATCAGGGTAACTACGAGCAGTACTTC,CAWNQGNYEQYF
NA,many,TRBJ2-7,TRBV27,TGTGCCAGCAGTTTATCCCAGGGTTACGAGCAGTACTTC,CASSLSQGYEQYF
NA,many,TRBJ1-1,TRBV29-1,TGCAGCGTTGAACTCCCGGGCACTGAAGCTTTCTTT,CSVELPGTEAFF
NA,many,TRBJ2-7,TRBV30,TGTGCCTGGAGTGTTAGCCCCGCGCGTAAGTACTTC,CAWSVSPARKYF
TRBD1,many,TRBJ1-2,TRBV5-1,TGCGCCAGCAGCTCTAGGACAGGGGATGGCTACACCTTC,CASSSRTGDGYTF
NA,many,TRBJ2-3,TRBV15,TGTGCCACCAGCAGAGATTGGGGTTCGTCGTACGCTAGCACAGATACGCAGTATTTT,CATSRDWGSSYASTDTQYF
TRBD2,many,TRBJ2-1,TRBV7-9,TGTGCCAGCAGCTTTAGCGGGGCCTCCTACAATGAGCAGTTCTTC,CASSFSGASYNEQFF
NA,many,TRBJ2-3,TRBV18,TGTGCCAGCTCATCGGGATCCCATACGCAGTATTTT,CASSSGSHTQYF
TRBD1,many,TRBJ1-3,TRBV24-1,TGTGCCACCAGTGATGAGGGGGCTGATGGAAACACCATATATTTT,CATSDEGADGNTIYF
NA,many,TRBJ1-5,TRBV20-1,TGCAGTGCCCCGAGCCCATATCGGGGGGTCGACAATCAGCCCCAGCATTTT,CSAPSPYRGVDNQPQHF
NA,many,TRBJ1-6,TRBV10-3,TGTGCCATCAGGACGGGGGATAATTCACCCCTCCACTTT,CAIRTGDNSPLHF
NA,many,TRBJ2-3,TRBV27,TGTGCCAGCAGTCCCAACACAGATACGCAGTATTTT,CASSPNTDTQYF
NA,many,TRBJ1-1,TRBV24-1,TGTGCCACCATGCGAGGGGGTACGAACACTGAAGCTTTCTTT,CATMRGGTNTEAFF
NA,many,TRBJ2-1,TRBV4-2,TGTGCCAGCAGCCAAGTTTCGTACGATGAGCAGTTCTTC,CASSQVSYDEQFF
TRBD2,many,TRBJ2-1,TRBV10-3,TGTGCCATATCTAGCGGGGGCACCTACAATGAGCAGTTCTTC,CAISSGGTYNEQFF
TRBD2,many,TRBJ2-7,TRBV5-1,TGCGCCAGCAGCCCGGGGACTAGCGGAACACTCAGGGAGTACTTC,CASSPGTSGTLREYF